The T cell receptor beta chain described here comes from a study of blood T cell repertoires in COVID-19. Study overall: Specimens from acute and convalescent COVID-19 originated in the United States, Italy and Spain. The cDNA or gDNA used as material had been derived from T cells, B-cell-depleted T cells, or PBMCs.

Authors' data handling: Estimates of nucleated cell counts were drawn from the amplification of reference gene primers. Sequencing was performed with immunoSEQ multiplex PCR; in TCRdb, only in-frame clones are kept and a portion is missing. The V and J calls and clone size come from that table; D and trimming were worked out from the DNA. The sample includes about 70,000 clones, roughly 84% of them seen just once. The origin of this receptor is a woman aged 18-30 years with acute or convalescent COVID-19. Material: peripheral blood.

The CDR3 loop reads CASSRGDRGSPNYGYTF. CDR3 coding DNA: TGTGCCAGCAGTCGGGGGGACAGGGGATCCCCGAACTATGGCTACACCTTC. This chain uses TRBV6-6 with TRBJ1-2; 10 bases match TRBD1. Germline CDR1 and CDR2: MNHNY and SVGAGI (reference sequence). This CDR3 is built from 17 residues. With 5 bases clipped from V and 2 bases from J, the junction kept 11 bases outside the gene matches.